This T cell receptor (beta chain) appears in the sequencing data of a study of response to subunit inactivated influenza vaccine. Findings and limits, study-wide: T cells newly recruited by each seasonal influenza vaccination are few, the authors suggested.

TCRdb redid the calling of the RT-PCR reads with MiXCR, one entry per CDR3 protein. This repertoire shows fewer than 550,000 distinct CDR3 sequences, 25% found once; its top ten account for 1.5% to 2%. As concerns this clonotype: Antigen unknown.

The length of the CDR3 is 15 residues. CDR1 and CDR2 (germline): SGHTA, FQGNSA. Deletions cut 5 bases from V and 6 bases from J, with 20 bases between. Sequencing was performed on CD4+ T cells sorted from PBMCs, taken less than 6 days after vaccination. The chain has TRBV7-2 and TRBJ2-7, with D tentatively TRBD2 (6 bases). This TCR came from a middle-aged man who received an inactivated influenza vaccine. CDR3 bases: TGTGCCAGCAGCCCCCCCGGAGGGGAGATGGGCGAGCAGTACTTC. It yields the protein CASSPPGGEMGEQYF.